This TCR beta chain was obtained from a study of T-cell memory formation after mild COVID-19. Background on the study: TCR clusters largely stayed donor specific.

Researchers used 5'RACE with constant-segment primers to make TCR alpha and TCR beta cDNA libraries that carry sample barcodes and UMIs. TCRdb re-derived calls from the 5' RACE reads in MiXCR, one entry per CDR3 protein. The sample lists around 500,000 distinct CDR3 sequences, around a sixth seen once, with over 9% in the top ten. Study-wide points: Pre-infection memory carried some responding clones, suggesting that cross-reactive memory joined. A balance of CD4 and CD8 characterized clones contracting day 15 to 85, whereas later expanders leaned CD4+.

A single count supports this clonotype. Its specificity is unknown. The V gene lost 7 bases and the J gene lost 1 base, with 11 bases spanning the gap. CDR3 length: 13 amino acids. CDR1 SQVTM and CDR2 ANQGSEA come from the germline V gene. The chain combines TRBV29-1 with TRBJ1-3, with no clear D. Sample: PBMCs or a T cell subset sorted from them (not recorded which). This clonotype was obtained from an adult woman who had mild COVID-19 (a few samples of this study predate the infection). Cell type and time point are not known. This CDR3 reads CSGITGSGNTIYF. The CDR3 coding sequence is TGCAGCGGTATAACGGGGTCTGGAAACACCATATATTTT.